Below, one T cell receptor (beta chain) is given with its context. V lost 4 bases, J lost 2 bases, and 15 bases lay in between. Per germline, CDR1 MGHRA and CDR2 YSYEKL. This CDR3 spans 16 amino acids. The entry originates in a study of cytomegalovirus exposure and HLA in healthy donors. Clones were read by immunoSEQ multiplex PCR, and TCRdb kept only the in-frame ones, dropping some. The sample has about 200,000 clones, around nine tenths seen once. Specimen: PBMCs. V is TRBV4-1 and J is TRBJ2-1; tentative D call: TRBD1 (6 bases). The source is a woman between 18 and 29 years old in good health and CMV-seronegative. The CDR3 region is CASSPLFPGAYNEQFF. CDR3 DNA sequence: TGCGCCAGCAGCCCTCTCTTCCCAGGGGCCTACAATGAGCAGTTCTTC.